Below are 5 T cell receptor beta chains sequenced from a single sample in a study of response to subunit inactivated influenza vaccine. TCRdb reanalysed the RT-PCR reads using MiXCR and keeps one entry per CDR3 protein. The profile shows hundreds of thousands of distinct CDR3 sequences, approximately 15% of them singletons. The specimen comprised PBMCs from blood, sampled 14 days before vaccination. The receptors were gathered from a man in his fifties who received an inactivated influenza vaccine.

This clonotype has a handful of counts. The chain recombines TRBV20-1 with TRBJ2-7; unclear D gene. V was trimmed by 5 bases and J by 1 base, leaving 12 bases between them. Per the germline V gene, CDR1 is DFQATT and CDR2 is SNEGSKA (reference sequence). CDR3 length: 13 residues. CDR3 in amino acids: CSAPWGLSYEQYF. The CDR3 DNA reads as TGCAGTGCTCCTTGGGGTTTATCCTACGAGCAGTACTTC.

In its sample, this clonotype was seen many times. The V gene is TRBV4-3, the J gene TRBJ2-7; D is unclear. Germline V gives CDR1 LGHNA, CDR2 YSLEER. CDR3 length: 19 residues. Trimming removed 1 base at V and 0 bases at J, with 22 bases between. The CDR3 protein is CASSQVFAVTGKSSYEQYF. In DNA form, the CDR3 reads TGCGCCAGCAGCCAAGTATTCGCGGTGACCGGTAAGAGCTCCTACGAGCAGTACTTC.

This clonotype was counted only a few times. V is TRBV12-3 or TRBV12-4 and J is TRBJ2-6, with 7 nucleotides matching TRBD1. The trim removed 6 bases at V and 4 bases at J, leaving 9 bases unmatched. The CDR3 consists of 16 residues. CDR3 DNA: TGTGCCAGCAGCCGAGCGACAGGGACAGGGGCCAACGTCCTGACTTTC. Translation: CASSRATGTGANVLTF.

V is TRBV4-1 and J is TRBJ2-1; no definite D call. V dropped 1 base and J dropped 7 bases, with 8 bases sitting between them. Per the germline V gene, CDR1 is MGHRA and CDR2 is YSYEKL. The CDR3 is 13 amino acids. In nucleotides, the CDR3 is TGCGCCAGCAGCCAAGTGCAGGAGAATGAGCAGTTCTTC. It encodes CASSQVQENEQFF.

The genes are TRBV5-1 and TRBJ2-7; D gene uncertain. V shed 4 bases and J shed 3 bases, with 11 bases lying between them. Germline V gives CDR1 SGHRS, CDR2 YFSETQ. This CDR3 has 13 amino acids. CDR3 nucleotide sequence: TGCGCCAGCAGCGTCATGACCGGCTACGAGCAGTACTTC. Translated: CASSVMTGYEQYF.